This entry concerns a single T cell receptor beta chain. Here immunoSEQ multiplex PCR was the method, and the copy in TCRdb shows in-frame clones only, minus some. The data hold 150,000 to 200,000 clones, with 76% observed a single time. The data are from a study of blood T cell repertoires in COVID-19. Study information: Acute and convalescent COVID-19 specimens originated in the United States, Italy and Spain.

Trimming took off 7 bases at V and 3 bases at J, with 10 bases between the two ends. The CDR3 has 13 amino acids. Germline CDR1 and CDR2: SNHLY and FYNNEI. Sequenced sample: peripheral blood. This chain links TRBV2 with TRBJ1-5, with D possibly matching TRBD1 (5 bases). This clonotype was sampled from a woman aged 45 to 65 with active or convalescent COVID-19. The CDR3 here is CASTRQTNQPQHF. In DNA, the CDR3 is TGTGCCAGCACCAGACAGACCAATCAGCCCCAGCATTTT.